This entry concerns a single T cell receptor (beta chain). Antigen specificity is unknown. This sample is part of a study of human T cells and chemical hapten exposure. Study-wide findings and caveats: Each of the donors had alopecia, so their immune responses may not resemble those of healthy people.

The CDR3 is 17 amino acids. Trimming cost V 4 bases and J 2 bases, with 17 bases left between them. The germline V gene has CDR1 MGHDK and CDR2 SYGVNS. Time point defined: patch test 1, 2 weeks after DPC sensitization. As to treatment: therapeutic diphenylcyclopropenone sensitization with weekly scalp DPC. Total RNA was isolated from whole blood that had not been fractionated. Per the original methods: Sampled TCR counts reached a median of roughly 100,000 per sample, with values ranging from about 20,000 to 700,000. One entry per CDR3 protein results from TCRdb running MiXCR on the RACE reads. None of the V and J calls come from the authors' own analysis; TCRdb made them. The sample contains some 38,000 distinct CDR3 sequences, roughly 6.4% of which appear only once.

Sequencing used whole blood, obtained in connection with sensitization to the hapten diphenylcyclopropenone (DPC). The clonotype was recovered from a woman aged 25 to 39 with alopecia areata. Some clones in this sample may be carry-over from other donors' samples. V and J are TRBV25-1 and TRBJ1-4; tentative D call: TRBD1 (5 bases). The DNA of the CDR3 is TGTGCCAGCAGTGGCTCGATAAGGGGTGGGACTAATGAAAAACTGTTTTTT. Its translation is CASSGSIRGGTNEKLFF. Drawing the rest from reference TRBV25-1 and TRBJ1-4, the complete variable domain is EADIYQTPRYLVIGTGKKITLECSQTMGHDKMYWYQQDPGMELHLIHYSYGVNSTEKGDLSSESTVSRIRTEHFPLTLESARPSHTSQYLCASSGSIRGGTNEKLFFGSGTQLSVL.